The 8 T cell receptor beta chains given below trace back to one sample, sequenced in a study of CD8+ T cells in alopecia areata. cDNA prepared by RNA extraction and subsequent reverse transcription served as the template for sequencing. TCRdb's table, derived via immunoSEQ multiplex PCR, lists solely in-frame clones and lacks some. The sample contains roughly 250,000 clones, 67% of which appear only once. The sample in question was CD4+ T cells sorted from blood, obtained at week 0. These receptors were taken from a human donor with alopecia areata.

The CDR3 protein is CASSLLAGNTGELFF. Here the CDR3 DNA reads TGCGCCAGCAGCTTACTAGCGGGGAACACCGGGGAGCTGTTTTTT. The V and J genes are TRBV5-1 and TRBJ2-2, with 9 bases aligning to TRBD2. Unmatched junction bases numbered 0, after V lost 2 bases and J lost 1 base. Germline lookup yields CDR1 SGHRS and CDR2 YFSETQ. The CDR3 is made up of 15 amino acids.

The chain couples TRBV9 to TRBJ1-6, with 7 bases that match TRBD1. V was clipped by 3 bases and J by 4 bases; unmatched bases: 4. The CDR3 length is 15 residues. Per germline, CDR1 SGDLS and CDR2 YYNGEE. CDR3 sequence: CASSARTGYNSPLHF. CDR3 bases: TGTGCCAGCAGCGCTCGGACAGGATATAATTCACCCCTCCACTTT.

V usage is TRBV5-4 and J usage is TRBJ2-4; D is undetermined. Germline V gene lookup returns CDR1 SGHNT and CDR2 YYREEE (reference sequence). The CDR3 has 15 residues. V gave up 3 bases and J gave up 0 bases, with 10 bases separating them. CDR3 bases: TGTGCCAGCAGCTCAGCCGTGGGAGCCAAAAACATTCAGTACTTC. Translating gives CASSSAVGAKNIQYF.

Only a few counts were recorded for this clone. The V call is TRBV30, the J call TRBJ1-5, with TRBD1 identical over 10 bases. The CDR3 loop spans 15 amino acids. J gave up 4 bases and V 3 bases, and 6 bases lay outside the gene matches. Germline loops: CDR1 GTSNPN, CDR2 SVGIG (reference sequence). CDR3 nucleotides: TGTGCCTGGAGCAAGGACAGGGGGAGGAATCAGCCCCAGCATTTT. It specifies CAWSKDRGRNQPQHF.

The sample holds one count of this clone. The chain couples TRBV27 to TRBJ1-4; D uncertain. The CDR3 covers 13 residues. The germline V and J ends were trimmed by 3 bases and 6 bases, with 8 bases remaining between them. Germline CDR1 MNHEY, CDR2 SMNVEV (reference sequence). CDR3 DNA: TGTGCCAGCAGTTTTCGGTTAGATGAAAAACTGTTTTTT. The encoded protein is CASSFRLDEKLFF. The whole variable domain, filled in from reference TRBV27 and TRBJ1-4, reads EAQVTQNPRYLITVTGKKLTVTCSQNMNHEYMSWYRQDPGLGLRQIYYSMNVEVTDKGDVPEGYKVSRKEKRNFPLILESPSPNQTSLYFCASSFRLDEKLFFGSGTQLSVL.

With respect to this clone: Mismatch with germline at one junction end may stem from a read error. The chain has TRBV7-7 and TRBJ2-1; 9 bases line up with TRBD2. CDR1 is SSHAT and CDR2 is FNYEAQ in the germline V gene (reference sequence). The length of the CDR3 is 16 residues. CDR3 in DNA: TGTGCTAGCAGCTTGGGAGGGCTAGCGGGGCTAAATGAGCAGTTCTTC. This encodes CASSLGGLAGLNEQFF.

The V and J genes are TRBV6-5 and TRBJ2-7, with a possible D match to TRBD2 (5 bases). Trimming removed 10 bases from V and 6 bases from J, with 19 bases in between. This CDR3 spans 13 amino acids. Germline V CDR1 and CDR2: MNHEY, SVGAGI. Written as DNA, the CDR3 is TGTGCCACCATGATGGGGAGAGGCAGCGAGCAGTACTTC. Amino acids: CATMMGRGSEQYF.

The table lists this clone with a few counts. The rearrangement links TRBV29-1 to TRBJ1-1; D not certain. The CDR3 covers 14 residues. The germline V and J ends were trimmed by 3 bases and 2 bases, with 13 bases remaining between them. Germline CDR1 and CDR2: SQVTM and ANQGSEA. CDR3 nucleotides: TGCAGCGTTGAGCTCAGTAGAGTTAACACTGAAGCTTTCTTT. Encoded protein: CSVELSRVNTEAFF.